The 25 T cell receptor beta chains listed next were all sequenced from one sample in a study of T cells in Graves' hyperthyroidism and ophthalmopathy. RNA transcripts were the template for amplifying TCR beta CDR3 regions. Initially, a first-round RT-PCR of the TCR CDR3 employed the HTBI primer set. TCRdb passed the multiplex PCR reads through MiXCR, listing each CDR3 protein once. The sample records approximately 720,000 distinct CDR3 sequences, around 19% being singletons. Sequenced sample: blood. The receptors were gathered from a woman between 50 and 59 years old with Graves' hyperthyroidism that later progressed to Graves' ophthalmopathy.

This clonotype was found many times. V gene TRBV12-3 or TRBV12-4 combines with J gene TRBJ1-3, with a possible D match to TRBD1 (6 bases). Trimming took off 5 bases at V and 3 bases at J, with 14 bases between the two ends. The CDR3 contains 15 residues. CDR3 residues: CASSPTGFDGNTIYF. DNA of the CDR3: TGTGCCAGCAGTCCGACAGGTTTTGATGGAAACACCATATATTTT.

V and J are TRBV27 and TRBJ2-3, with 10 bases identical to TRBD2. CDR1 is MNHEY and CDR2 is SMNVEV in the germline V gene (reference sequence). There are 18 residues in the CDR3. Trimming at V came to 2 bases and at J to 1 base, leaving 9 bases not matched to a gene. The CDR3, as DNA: TGTGCCAGCAGTTTAAGGGTCCTTAGCGGGGGGCGCACAGATACGCAGTATTTT. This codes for CASSLRVLSGGRTDTQYF.

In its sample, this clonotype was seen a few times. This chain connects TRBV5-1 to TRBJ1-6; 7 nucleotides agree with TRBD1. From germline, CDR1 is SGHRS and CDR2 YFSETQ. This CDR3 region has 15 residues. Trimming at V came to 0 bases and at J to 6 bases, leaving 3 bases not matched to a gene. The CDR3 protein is CASSLEGAVNSPLHF. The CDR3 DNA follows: TGCGCCAGCAGCTTGGAGGGGGCCGTTAATTCACCCCTCCACTTT. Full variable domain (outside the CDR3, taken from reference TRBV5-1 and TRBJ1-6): KAGVTQTPRYLIKTRGQQVTLSCSPISGHRSVSWYQQTPGQGLQFLFEYFSETQRNKGNFPGRFSGRQFSNSRSEMNVSTLELGDSALYLCASSLEGAVNSPLHFGNGTRLTVT.

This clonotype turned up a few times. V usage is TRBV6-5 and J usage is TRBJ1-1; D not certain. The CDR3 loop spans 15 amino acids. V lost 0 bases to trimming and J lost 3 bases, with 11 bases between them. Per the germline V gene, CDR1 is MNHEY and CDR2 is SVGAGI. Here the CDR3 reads CASSYSSHSDTEAFF. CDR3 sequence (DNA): TGTGCCAGCAGTTACTCCTCGCATTCTGACACTGAAGCTTTCTTT.

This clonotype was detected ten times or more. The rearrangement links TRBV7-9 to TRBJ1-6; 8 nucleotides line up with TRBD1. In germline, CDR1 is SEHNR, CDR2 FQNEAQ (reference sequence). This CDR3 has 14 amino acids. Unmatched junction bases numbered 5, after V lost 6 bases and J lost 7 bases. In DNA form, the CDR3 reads TGTGCCAGCAGTCCAGCAGGGGGCAATTCACCCCTCCACTTT. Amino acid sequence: CASSPAGGNSPLHF. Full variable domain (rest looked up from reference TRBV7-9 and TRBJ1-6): DTGVSQNPRHKITKRGQNVTFRCDPISEHNRLYWYRQTLGQGPEFLTYFQNEAQLEKSRLLSDRFSAERPKGSFSTLEIQRTEQGDSAMYLCASSPAGGNSPLHFGNGTRLTVT.

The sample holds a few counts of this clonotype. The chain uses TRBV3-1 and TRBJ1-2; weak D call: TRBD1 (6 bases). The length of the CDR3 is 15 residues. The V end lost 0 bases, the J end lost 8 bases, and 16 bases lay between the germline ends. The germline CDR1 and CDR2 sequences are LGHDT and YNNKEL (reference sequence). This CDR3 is CASSQDGAGAVGYTF. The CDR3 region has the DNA TGTGCCAGCAGCCAAGATGGGGCGGGGGCTGTCGGCTACACCTTC. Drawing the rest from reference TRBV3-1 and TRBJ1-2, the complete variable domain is DTAVSQTPKYLVTQMGNDKSIKCEQNLGHDTMYWYKQDSKKFLKIMFSYNNKELIINETVPNRFSPKSPDKAHLNLHINSLELGDSAVYFCASSQDGAGAVGYTFGSGTRLTVV.

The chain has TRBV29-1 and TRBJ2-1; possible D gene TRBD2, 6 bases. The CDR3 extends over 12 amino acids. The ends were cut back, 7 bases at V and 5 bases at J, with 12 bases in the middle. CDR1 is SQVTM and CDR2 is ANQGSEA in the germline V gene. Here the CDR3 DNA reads TGCAGCGCTTTAGGAGGGAACAATGAGCAGTTCTTC. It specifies CSALGGNNEQFF.

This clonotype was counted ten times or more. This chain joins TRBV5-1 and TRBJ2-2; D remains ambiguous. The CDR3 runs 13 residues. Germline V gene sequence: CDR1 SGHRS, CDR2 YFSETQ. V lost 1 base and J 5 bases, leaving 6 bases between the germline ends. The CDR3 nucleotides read TGCGCCAGCAGCTTGTTGGGGACCGGGGAGCTGTTTTTT. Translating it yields CASSLLGTGELFF. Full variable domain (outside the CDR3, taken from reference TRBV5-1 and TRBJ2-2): KAGVTQTPRYLIKTRGQQVTLSCSPISGHRSVSWYQQTPGQGLQFLFEYFSETQRNKGNFPGRFSGRQFSNSRSEMNVSTLELGDSALYLCASSLLGTGELFFGEGSRLTVL.

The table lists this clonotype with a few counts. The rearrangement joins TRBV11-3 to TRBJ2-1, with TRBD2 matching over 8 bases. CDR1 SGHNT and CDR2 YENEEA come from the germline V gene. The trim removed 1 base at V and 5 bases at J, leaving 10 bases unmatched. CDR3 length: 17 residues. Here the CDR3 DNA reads TGTGCCAGCAGCTTAGCTCCTCCGGGGGGGCCGGACAATGAGCAGTTCTTC. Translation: CASSLAPPGGPDNEQFF.

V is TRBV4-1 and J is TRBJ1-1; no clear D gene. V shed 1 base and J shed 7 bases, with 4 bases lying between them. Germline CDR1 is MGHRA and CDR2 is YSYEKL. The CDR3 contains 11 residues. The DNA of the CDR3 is TGCGCCAGCAGCCAAGGATTTGAAGCTTTCTTT. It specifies CASSQGFEAFF.

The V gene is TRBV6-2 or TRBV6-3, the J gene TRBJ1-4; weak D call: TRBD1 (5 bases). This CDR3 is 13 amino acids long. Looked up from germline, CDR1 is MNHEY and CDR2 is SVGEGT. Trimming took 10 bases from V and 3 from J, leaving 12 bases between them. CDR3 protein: CATRGASNEKLFF. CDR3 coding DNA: TGTGCCACCCGTGGGGCTTCTAATGAAAAACTGTTTTTT.

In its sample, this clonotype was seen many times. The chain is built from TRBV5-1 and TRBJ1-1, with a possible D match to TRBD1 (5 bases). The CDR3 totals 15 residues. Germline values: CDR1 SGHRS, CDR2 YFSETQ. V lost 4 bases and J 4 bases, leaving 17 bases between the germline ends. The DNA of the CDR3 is TGCGCCAGCAGCATTACGGGCCCCGGGGCCACTGAAGCTTTCTTT. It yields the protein CASSITGPGATEAFF.

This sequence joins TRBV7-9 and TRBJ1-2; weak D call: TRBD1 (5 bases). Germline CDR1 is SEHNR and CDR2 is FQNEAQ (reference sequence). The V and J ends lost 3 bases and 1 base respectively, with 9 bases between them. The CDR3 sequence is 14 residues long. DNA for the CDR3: TGTGCCAGCAGCTTTCAGACAGTTAACTATGGCTACACCTTC. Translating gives CASSFQTVNYGYTF. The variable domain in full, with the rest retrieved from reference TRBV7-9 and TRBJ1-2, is DTGVSQNPRHKITKRGQNVTFRCDPISEHNRLYWYRQTLGQGPEFLTYFQNEAQLEKSRLLSDRFSAERPKGSFSTLEIQRTEQGDSAMYLCASSFQTVNYGYTFGSGTRLTVV.

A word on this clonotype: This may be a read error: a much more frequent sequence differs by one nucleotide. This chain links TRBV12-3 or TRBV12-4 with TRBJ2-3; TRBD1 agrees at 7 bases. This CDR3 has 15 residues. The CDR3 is CASSETGDSTDAQYF. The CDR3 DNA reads TGTGCCAGCAGCGAAACAGGGGATTCTACAGATGCGCAGTATTTT.

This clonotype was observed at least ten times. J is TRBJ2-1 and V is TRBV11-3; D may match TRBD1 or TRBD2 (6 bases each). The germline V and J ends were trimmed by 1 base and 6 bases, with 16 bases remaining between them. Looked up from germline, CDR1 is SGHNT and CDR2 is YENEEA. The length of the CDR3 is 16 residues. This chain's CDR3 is CASSLGGGIGVNEQFF. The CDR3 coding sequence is TGTGCCAGCAGCTTAGGAGGGGGGATAGGGGTCAATGAGCAGTTCTTC.

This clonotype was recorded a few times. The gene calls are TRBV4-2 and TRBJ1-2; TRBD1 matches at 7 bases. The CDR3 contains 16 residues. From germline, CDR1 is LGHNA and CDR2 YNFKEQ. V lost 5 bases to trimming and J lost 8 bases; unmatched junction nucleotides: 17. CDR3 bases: TGTGCCAGCAGCGAATCGCGACAGGGAAACGCTATGGGCTACACCTTC. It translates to CASSESRQGNAMGYTF.

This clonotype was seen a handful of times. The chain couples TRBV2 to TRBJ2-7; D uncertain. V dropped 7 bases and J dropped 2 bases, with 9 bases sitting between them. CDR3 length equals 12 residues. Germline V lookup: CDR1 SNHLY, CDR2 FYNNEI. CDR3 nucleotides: TGTGCCAGCATGACTCACACCTACGAGCAGTACTTC. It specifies CASMTHTYEQYF.

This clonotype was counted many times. The CDR3: CASSWGHTNTGELFF. In DNA, the CDR3 is TGCGCCAGCAGCTGGGGACACACCAACACCGGGGAGCTGTTTTTT. The genes are TRBV5-1 and TRBJ2-2, with D perhaps matching TRBD1 (6 bases). The V end lost 3 bases, the J end lost 2 bases, and 11 bases lay between the germline ends. Germline V lookup: CDR1 SGHRS, CDR2 YFSETQ. This CDR3 comprises 15 residues.

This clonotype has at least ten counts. The CDR3, as DNA: TGTGCCAGCAGTTTTGCGTCACGCGACACAGATACGCAGTATTTT. Translating it yields CASSFASRDTDTQYF. The chain joins TRBV12-3 or TRBV12-4 to TRBJ2-3; D remains unclear. V was clipped by 3 bases and J by 2 bases, with 12 bases between them. The CDR3 length is 15 residues.

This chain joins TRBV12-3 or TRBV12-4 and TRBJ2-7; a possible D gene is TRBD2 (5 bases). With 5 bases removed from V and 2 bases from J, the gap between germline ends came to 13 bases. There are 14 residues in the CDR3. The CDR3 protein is CASSGRWGAYEQYF. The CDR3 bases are TGTGCCAGCAGTGGTCGCTGGGGAGCCTACGAGCAGTACTTC.

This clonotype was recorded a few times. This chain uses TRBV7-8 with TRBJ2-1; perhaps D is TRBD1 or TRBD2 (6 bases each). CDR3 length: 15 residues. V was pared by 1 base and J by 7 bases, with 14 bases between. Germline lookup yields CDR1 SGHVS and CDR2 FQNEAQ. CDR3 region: CASSLVRGQWNEQFF. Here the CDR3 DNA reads TGTGCCAGCAGCTTAGTCCGGGGGCAATGGAATGAGCAGTTCTTC.

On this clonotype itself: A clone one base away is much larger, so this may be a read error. CDR3 DNA sequence: TGCAGTGCTAGAGACCTGGACCAGACCTACGAGCGGTACTTC. As protein: CSARDLDQTYERYF. The genes are TRBV20-1 and TRBJ2-7; no definite D call. The CDR3 is 14 residues long. The germline CDR1 and CDR2 sequences are DFQATT and SNEGSKA (reference sequence).

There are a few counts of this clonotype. CDR3 region: CASSQDWVDGGNEKLFF. Here the CDR3 DNA reads TGTGCCAGCAGCCAAGACTGGGTGGACGGGGGGAATGAAAAACTGTTTTTT. V gene TRBV3-1 combines with J gene TRBJ1-4, with D perhaps matching TRBD1 (5 bases). The CDR3 loop spans 17 amino acids. Trimming took 0 bases from V and 5 from J, leaving 16 bases between them. Germline V lookup: CDR1 LGHDT, CDR2 YNNKEL (reference sequence).

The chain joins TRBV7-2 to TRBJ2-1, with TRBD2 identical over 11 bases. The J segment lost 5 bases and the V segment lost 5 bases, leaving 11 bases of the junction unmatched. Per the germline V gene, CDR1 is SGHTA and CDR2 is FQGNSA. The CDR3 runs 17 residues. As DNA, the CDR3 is TGTGCCAGCAGCGCAGCACTAGCGGGAGTAGTGAACAATGAGCAGTTCTTC. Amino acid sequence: CASSAALAGVVNNEQFF.

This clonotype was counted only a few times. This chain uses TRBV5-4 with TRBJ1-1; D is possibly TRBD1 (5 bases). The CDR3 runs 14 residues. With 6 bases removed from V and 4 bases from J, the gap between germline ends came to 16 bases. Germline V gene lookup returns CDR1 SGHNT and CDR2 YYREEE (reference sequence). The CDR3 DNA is TGTGCCAGCACCCAGGGAGGGAGAGGCACTGAAGCTTTCTTT. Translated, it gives CASTQGGRGTEAFF.